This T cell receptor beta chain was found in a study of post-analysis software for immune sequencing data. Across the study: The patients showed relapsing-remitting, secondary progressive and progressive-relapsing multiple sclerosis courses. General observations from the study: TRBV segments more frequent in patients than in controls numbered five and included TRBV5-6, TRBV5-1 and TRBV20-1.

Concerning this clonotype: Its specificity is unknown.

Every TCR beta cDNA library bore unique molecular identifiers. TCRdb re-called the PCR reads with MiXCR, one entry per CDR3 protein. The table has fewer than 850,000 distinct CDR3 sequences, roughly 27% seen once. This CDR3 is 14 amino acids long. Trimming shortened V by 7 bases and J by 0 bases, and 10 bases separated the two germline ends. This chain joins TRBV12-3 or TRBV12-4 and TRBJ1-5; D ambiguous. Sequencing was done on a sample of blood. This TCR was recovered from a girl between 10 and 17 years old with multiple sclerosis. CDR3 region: CASIPGNSNQPQHF. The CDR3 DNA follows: TGTGCCAGCATTCCCGGGAATAGCAATCAGCCCCAGCATTTT.